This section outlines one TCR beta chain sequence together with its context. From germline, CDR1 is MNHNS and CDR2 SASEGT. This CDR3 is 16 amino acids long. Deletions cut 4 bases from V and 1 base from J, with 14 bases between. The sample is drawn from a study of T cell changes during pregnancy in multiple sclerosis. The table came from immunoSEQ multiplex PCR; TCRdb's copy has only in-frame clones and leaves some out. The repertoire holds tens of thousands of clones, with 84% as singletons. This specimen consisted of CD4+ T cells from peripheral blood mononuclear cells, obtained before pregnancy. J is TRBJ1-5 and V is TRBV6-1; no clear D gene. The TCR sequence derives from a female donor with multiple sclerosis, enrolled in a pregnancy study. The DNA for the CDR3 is TGTGCCAGCAGTGGGGTGGGTGGGAGCAGCAATCAGCCCCAGCATTTT. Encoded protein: CASSGVGGSSNQPQHF.